This T cell receptor (beta chain) was recorded in a study of OX40 agonist ivuxolimab in advanced cancers. Study in general: Patients got intravenous ivuxolimab at 0.01 to 10 mg/kg every 2 weeks. Patients receiving dose escalation had hepatocellular carcinoma, melanoma, renal cell or head and neck cancer. Study-level findings and limits: Compared with CD4+, CD8+ T cells on average had more expanded clones. Dosing at 0.1 to 3.0 mg/kg was accompanied by clonal expansion of CD4+ and CD8+ blood T cells by week 6.

Assay: immunoSEQ multiplex PCR; the TCRdb copy retains only in-frame clones and omits some. The data show 75,000 to 90,000 clones, 75% to 90% seen once. Comments on this clone: Its target is unknown.

The clonotype was recovered from an adult with an advanced solid tumor such as melanoma, head and neck, liver or kidney cancer. This sample comprised CD4+ or CD8+ T cells sorted from blood, obtained in a trial of the OX40 agonist ivuxolimab.

The CDR3 here is CASSLGGGLKTQYF. The CDR3 coding sequence is TGTGCCAGCAGCTTAGGAGGGGGCCTGAAGACCCAGTACTTC. The genes are TRBV7-6 and TRBJ2-5, with 7 bases fitting TRBD1. The CDR3 sequence is 14 residues long. Germline CDR1 is SGHVS and CDR2 is FNYEAQ. V shed 1 base and J 6 bases; nucleotides not matched to a gene: 5.